Shown below are 32 T cell receptor beta chains from a single sample sequenced in a study of T-cell reconstitution after alpha-beta-depleted transplantation in children. Unique molecular identifiers tagged the TCRbeta library. A single record per CDR3 protein comes from TCRdb applying MiXCR to the PCR reads. The sample lists hundreds of thousands of distinct CDR3 sequences, over 15% occurring once. The sample in question was PBMCs from the stem cell graft donor, obtained from the stem cell graft. All receptors derive from a human donor who donated a stem cell graft to a child with acute myeloid leukemia.

This clonotype was seen a single time. The chain uses TRBV11-3 and TRBJ2-5, with a tentative D call TRBD2 (7 bases). The V end was cut by 0 bases, the J end by 3 bases, with 14 bases between. The CDR3 covers 16 residues. CDR1 and CDR2 from the germline V gene are SGHNT and YENEEA. The DNA for the CDR3 is TGTGCCAGCAGCTTAGATGGGGGGGCCGGGGAAGAGACCCAGTACTTC. Translated, it gives CASSLDGGAGEETQYF.

In this sample, this clonotype turned up once. J is TRBJ2-5 and V is TRBV4-3, with D tentatively TRBD1 (6 bases). Trimming took off 0 bases at V and 1 base at J, with 12 bases between the two ends. The CDR3 consists of 16 residues. Germline V gene sequence: CDR1 LGHNA, CDR2 YSLEER. CDR3 residues: CASSQEGEGVQETQYF. The CDR3 nucleotides read TGCGCCAGCAGCCAAGAAGGCGAGGGGGTCCAAGAGACCCAGTACTTC.

This clonotype was recorded many times. The rearrangement joins TRBV29-1 to TRBJ2-1, with 15 bases aligning to TRBD2. Germline V lookup: CDR1 SQVTM, CDR2 ANQGSEA. J was trimmed by 0 bases and V by 3 bases; bases with no gene match: 3. The CDR3 contains 17 residues. The DNA for the CDR3 is TGCAGCGTTGATGGGACTAGCGGGGGGAGCTCCTACAATGAGCAGTTCTTC. It encodes CSVDGTSGGSSYNEQFF.

This clonotype was counted many times. The chain is built from TRBV20-1 and TRBJ1-1; 7 bases line up with TRBD1. V lost 3 bases, J lost 7 bases, and 11 bases stayed unmatched. Germline CDR1 DFQATT, CDR2 SNEGSKA (reference sequence). The CDR3 sequence is 14 residues long. This CDR3 reads CSASEDRTIFEAFF. As DNA, the CDR3 is TGCAGTGCTAGCGAGGACAGGACCATTTTTGAAGCTTTCTTT.

This clonotype was detected many times. This sequence joins TRBV6-5 and TRBJ2-5; 7 bases agree with TRBD2. CDR1 MNHEY and CDR2 SVGAGI come from the germline V gene. This CDR3 spans 17 amino acids. Losses at the gene ends were 0 bases for V and 1 base for J; bases not matched to a gene: 8. In DNA form, the CDR3 reads TGTGCCAGCAGTTACTCTAGCGAGCGGGGCGCCCAAGAGACCCAGTACTTC. Translating gives CASSYSSERGAQETQYF.

The V gene is TRBV30, the J gene TRBJ2-1; perhaps D is TRBD1 or TRBD2 (5 bases each). The CDR3 is made up of 15 amino acids. V lost 4 bases to trimming and J lost 6 bases, with 19 bases between them. Germline V gives CDR1 GTSNPN, CDR2 SVGIG (reference sequence). CDR3 protein: CAWISRGIPFNEQFF. DNA for the CDR3: TGTGCCTGGATCAGCCGGGGCATTCCATTCAATGAGCAGTTCTTC.

This clonotype was detected ten times or more. The V and J genes are TRBV24-1 and TRBJ2-1; possibly TRBD1 for D (5 bases). The germline V gene encodes CDR1 KGHDR and CDR2 SFDVKD. The germline V and J ends were trimmed by 9 bases and 6 bases, with 17 bases remaining between them. The CDR3 contains 14 residues. CDR3 amino acids: CATATVGALNEQFF. The CDR3 DNA follows: TGTGCCACCGCTACAGTTGGGGCCCTCAATGAGCAGTTCTTC.

This clonotype was seen many times. The gene calls are TRBV20-1 and TRBJ2-3; TRBD2 matches 8 bases. Trimming took 4 bases from V and 2 from J; bases not matched to a gene: 5. The CDR3 has 14 residues. CDR1 and CDR2 from the germline V gene are DFQATT and SNEGSKA (reference sequence). CDR3 in amino acids: CSATERGYTDTQYF. The CDR3 DNA reads as TGCAGTGCTACGGAGCGGGGGTACACAGATACGCAGTATTTT.

This clonotype was observed a handful of times. CDR3 nucleotide sequence: TGTGCCAGCCTCCCGGGGACGTTAGTCGGTCAGCCCCAGCATTTT. Protein product: CASLPGTLVGQPQHF. The chain links TRBV6-1 to TRBJ1-5, with a possible D match to TRBD1 (5 bases). Germline V lookup: CDR1 MNHNS, CDR2 SASEGT. CDR3 length: 15 residues. Deletions cut 8 bases from V and 6 bases from J, with 20 bases between.

This clonotype was counted ten times or more. The chain couples TRBV20-1 to TRBJ2-7, with TRBD2 identical over 9 bases. Trimming cost V 8 bases and J 3 bases; bases outside gene matches: 11. CDR3 size: 14 residues. Germline CDR1 is DFQATT and CDR2 is SNEGSKA (reference sequence). CDR3: CSIISGGNFYEQYV. The CDR3 DNA reads TGCAGTATAATTAGCGGGGGAAACTTCTACGAGCAGTACGTC.

Many counts were recorded for this clonotype. V is TRBV20-1 and J is TRBJ2-3; the D gene is possibly TRBD2 (5 bases). Between the trimmed V and J ends, which lost 4 bases and 3 bases, there was a span of 8 bases. CDR1 DFQATT and CDR2 SNEGSKA come from the germline V gene (reference sequence). The CDR3 covers 12 residues. CDR3 bases: TGCAGTGCTACCGAGGGAACAGATACGCAGTATTTT. Its translation: CSATEGTDTQYF.

This clonotype was detected many times. The V gene is TRBV29-1, the J gene TRBJ2-3; D remains ambiguous. The germline V and J ends were trimmed by 3 bases and 2 bases, with 6 bases remaining between them. The CDR3 is 12 residues long. In germline, CDR1 is SQVTM, CDR2 ANQGSEA. CDR3 DNA: TGCAGCGTTGACTTAGACACAGATACGCAGTATTTT. Amino acid sequence: CSVDLDTDTQYF.

This clonotype was observed a few times. CDR3 sequence (DNA): TGCGCCAGCAGCTTGGAGGGGGCAGGGAGTCGGGAGCTGTTTTTT. It codes for CASSLEGAGSRELFF. The chain uses TRBV5-1 and TRBJ2-2; 7 bases match TRBD1. V lost 0 bases to trimming and J lost 9 bases; unmatched junction nucleotides: 8. The CDR3 loop spans 15 amino acids. The germline gives CDR1 SGHRS, CDR2 YFSETQ.

The rearrangement uses TRBV7-3 and TRBJ2-2; D ambiguous. This CDR3 has 14 amino acids. The germline CDR1 and CDR2 sequences are SGHTA and FQGTGA. V was cut by 5 bases and J by 6 bases, with 13 bases left in between. The CDR3 DNA sequence: TGTGCCAGCAGCCCAGGAAGGGCTCCCGGGGAGCTGTTTTTT. This sequence encodes CASSPGRAPGELFF.

This chain connects TRBV21-1 to TRBJ2-3; the D call in the table, TRBD1, was not verified against the DNA. TRBV21-1 is a documented pseudogene. This CDR3 is 15 amino acids long. DNA of the CDR3: TGTGCCAGCAGCTCCCCGACAGGGGAGACAGATACGCAGTATTTT. It codes for CASSSPTGETDTQYF.

Many counts were recorded for this clonotype. The J gene is TRBJ2-3, the V gene TRBV12-3 or TRBV12-4, with TRBD2 as a possible D gene (5 bases). V dropped 7 bases and J dropped 4 bases, with 15 bases sitting between them. The CDR3 length is 14 residues. The CDR3 DNA is TGTGCCAGCACCGGACTGTGGGTCGCAGATACGCAGTATTTT. Protein sequence: CASTGLWVADTQYF.

This clonotype was seen a few times. V and J are TRBV4-3 and TRBJ1-6; perhaps TRBD1 as D (6 bases). CDR1 and CDR2 from the germline V gene are LGHNA and YSLEER. Deletions cut 0 bases from V and 8 bases from J, with 20 bases between. This CDR3 is built from 18 residues. Written as DNA, the CDR3 is TGCGCCAGCAGCCAAGATGACCTAGCAGGGGATAGACATTCACCCCTCCACTTT. Translation: CASSQDDLAGDRHSPLHF.

J is TRBJ2-4 and V is TRBV12-3 or TRBV12-4; D could derive from TRBD1 or TRBD2 (5 bases each). This CDR3 region has 15 residues. Trimming took off 7 bases at V and 6 bases at J, with 19 bases between the two ends. CDR3 coding DNA: TGTGCCAGCACCCCAGGGTCGCGGGTCCTAAACATTCAGTACTTC. This gives the protein CASTPGSRVLNIQYF.

This clonotype was seen a handful of times. V gene TRBV6-1 combines with J gene TRBJ1-6; possible D gene TRBD1, 6 bases. The CDR3 has 16 amino acids. In germline, CDR1 is MNHNS, CDR2 SASEGT. Trimming stripped 5 bases from V and 7 bases from J, with 18 bases between. The CDR3 loop is CASSLLGHLGNSPLHF. The CDR3 bases are TGTGCCAGCAGTCTATTGGGACATTTGGGGAATTCACCCCTCCACTTT.

This clonotype has a count of ten or more. This chain connects TRBV7-2 to TRBJ2-1; TRBD1 might be the D (5 bases). The V end was cut by 2 bases, the J end by 5 bases, with 7 bases between. The CDR3 runs to 13 residues. From germline, CDR1 is SGHTA and CDR2 FQGNSA. The CDR3 protein is CASSLTGHNEQFF. The CDR3, as DNA: TGTGCCAGCAGCTTAACAGGTCACAATGAGCAGTTCTTC.

The gene calls are TRBV15 and TRBJ2-2; tentatively, D is TRBD2 (6 bases). Between the trimmed V and J ends, which lost 1 base and 1 base, there was a span of 7 bases. The CDR3 is made up of 15 amino acids. Germline values: CDR1 LNHNV, CDR2 YYDKDF (reference sequence). In DNA, the CDR3 is TGTGCCACCAGCAGAGGCGGGGTGAACACCGGGGAGCTGTTTTTT. Protein: CATSRGGVNTGELFF.

This clonotype has just a few counts. The chain links TRBV5-1 to TRBJ2-4, with TRBD1 matching 9 bases. This CDR3 comprises 17 residues. Trimming cost V 7 bases and J 8 bases; bases outside gene matches: 19. The germline V gene encodes CDR1 SGHRS and CDR2 YFSETQ. This CDR3 is CASVGTGHSTRIDIQYF. CDR3 DNA sequence: TGCGCCAGCGTCGGGACAGGGCATTCTACGCGGATAGACATTCAGTACTTC.

At least ten counts were recorded for this clonotype. The genes are TRBV20-1 and TRBJ2-7, with D tentatively TRBD1 (6 bases). CDR3 length: 14 amino acids. CDR1 is DFQATT and CDR2 is SNEGSKA in the germline V gene (reference sequence). The V and J ends lost 2 bases and 4 bases respectively, with 15 bases between them. CDR3: CSARRRTVIYEQYF. The CDR3, as DNA: TGCAGTGCTAGAAGGAGGACAGTGATTTACGAGCAGTACTTC.

The table lists this clonotype with a count of one. The chain links TRBV7-3 to TRBJ1-1, with D maybe TRBD1 (5 bases). CDR3 length: 15 residues. Germline V gene data show CDR1 as SGHTA and CDR2 as FQGTGA. V was shortened by 5 bases and J by 1 base, with 14 bases between the two germline ends. In DNA form, the CDR3 reads TGTGCCAGCAGCCCGGGACGGGGAGAGAACACTGAAGCTTTCTTT. Translated, it gives CASSPGRGENTEAFF.

Many counts were recorded for this clonotype. This chain joins TRBV20-1 and TRBJ1-5; perhaps TRBD1 as D (6 bases). Germline V gene lookup returns CDR1 DFQATT and CDR2 SNEGSKA (reference sequence). CDR3 length equals 15 residues. Trimming shortened V by 3 bases and J by 3 bases, and 15 bases separated the two germline ends. CDR3 sequence reads: CSARGNRELNQPQHF. The CDR3 DNA reads TGCAGTGCTAGGGGAAACAGGGAACTCAATCAGCCCCAGCATTTT.

This chain joins TRBV7-2 and TRBJ2-2; no definite D call. Trimming removed 4 bases from V and 2 bases from J, with 8 bases in between. Germline CDR1 reads SGHTA; CDR2 reads FQGNSA. This CDR3 has 14 residues. The CDR3 DNA is TGTGCCAGCAGCTGGTCCCCCAACACCGGGGAGCTGTTTTTT. Residues: CASSWSPNTGELFF.

This rearrangement joins TRBV6-2 or TRBV6-3 to TRBJ1-4; the match to TRBD1 covers 7 bases. This CDR3 is built from 15 residues. Trimming removed 5 bases from V and 5 bases from J; junction bases left unmatched: 8. The germline V gene encodes CDR1 MNHEY and CDR2 SVGEGT. In nucleotides, the CDR3 is TGTGCCAGCAGTGAGGACGGGACAGCCAATGAAAAACTGTTTTTT. Its translation: CASSEDGTANEKLFF.

Ten or more counts support this clonotype. This chain links TRBV5-6 with TRBJ2-1, with 7 bases identical to TRBD2. This CDR3 comprises 15 residues. The germline V gene has CDR1 SGHDT and CDR2 YYEEEE. The trim removed 3 bases at V and 0 bases at J, leaving 3 bases unmatched. The CDR3 reads CASSSIAGSYNEQFF. CDR3 coding DNA: TGTGCCAGCAGCTCGATAGCGGGCTCCTACAATGAGCAGTTCTTC. The complete variable domain, with remaining parts taken from reference TRBV5-6 and TRBJ2-1, reads DAGVTQSPTHLIKTRGQQVTLRCSPKSGHDTVSWYQQALGQGPQFIFQYYEEEERQRGNFPDRFSGHQFPNYSSELNVNALLLGDSALYLCASSSIAGSYNEQFFGPGTRLTVL.

This clonotype was seen a few times. The chain has TRBV29-1 and TRBJ1-1; unclear D gene. V gave up 1 base and J gave up 1 base, with 7 bases separating them. Germline V gives CDR1 SQVTM, CDR2 ANQGSEA. The CDR3 contains 13 residues. CDR3 coding DNA: TGCAGCGTTGAAGCCATCCCGAACACTGAAGCTTTCTTT. This encodes CSVEAIPNTEAFF.

This clonotype was observed at least ten times. The chain is built from TRBV7-2 and TRBJ2-5; 7 positions match TRBD1. The CDR3 consists of 12 residues. Losses at the gene ends were 4 bases for V and 4 bases for J; bases not matched to a gene: 0. The germline gives CDR1 SGHTA, CDR2 FQGNSA. The CDR3, as DNA: TGTGCCAGCAGCTGGGACAGAGAGACCCAGTACTTC. The encoded protein is CASSWDRETQYF.

This clonotype was found a few times. J is TRBJ2-3 and V is TRBV15, with 7 bases identical to TRBD1. The CDR3 extends over 16 amino acids. V dropped 3 bases and J dropped 2; count of bases not matched to a gene: 8. Germline V CDR1 and CDR2: LNHNV, YYDKDF (reference sequence). CDR3 bases: TGTGCCACCAGCAGTAAAGGGACAGCAAACACAGATACGCAGTATTTT. Amino acids: CATSSKGTANTDTQYF.

This sequence joins TRBV7-2 and TRBJ1-5; D is undetermined. CDR3 length: 15 amino acids. Per the germline V gene, CDR1 is SGHTA and CDR2 is FQGNSA. Trimming left V 1 base short and J 6 bases short, with 13 bases between. For the CDR3, the DNA is TGTGCCAGCAGCTTAGTGGCTCCCGGGAGTCAGCCCCAGCATTTT. Protein: CASSLVAPGSQPQHF.